This entry features one TCR beta chain sequence. Using immunoSEQ multiplex PCR, the repertoire was profiled, and TCRdb retains in-frame clones only, with some absent. The sample carries about 88,000 clones, 80% to 95% recorded once. CDR1 and CDR2 (germline): SEHNR, FQNEAQ (reference sequence). The CDR3 has 14 amino acids. Trimming took 11 bases from V and 4 from J; bases not matched to a gene: 12. The data were taken from a study of technical replicates of blood from a few donors. The specimen was T cells isolated from PBMCs. This sequence was found in a human donor in good health. V gene TRBV7-9 combines with J gene TRBJ2-5; 8 bases align to TRBD2. The CDR3 here is CASGGSGGGETQYF. CDR3 sequence (DNA): TGTGCCTCTGGGGGAAGCGGGGGAGGAGAGACCCAGTACTTC. Full variable domain (missing parts from reference TRBV7-9 and TRBJ2-5): DTGVSQNPRHKITKRGQNVTFRCDPISEHNRLYWYRQTLGQGPEFLTYFQNEAQLEKSRLLSDRFSAERPKGSFSTLEIQRTEQGDSAMYLCASGGSGGGETQYFGPGTRLLVL.